The T cell receptor beta chain described here comes from a study of shared clonotypes between healthy human individuals (dated by TCRdb to between 2020 and 2021). Describing the broader study: A few men and two women, aged 18 to 49 years, made up the cohort. Blood TCR repertoires of roughly five healthy adults were deeply sequenced to estimate repertoire size and the extent of clonotype sharing between individuals. Leukapheresis yielded between about 0.85 and 10 billion PBMCs per donor. Libraries were prepared and TCR repertoires were sequenced by different laboratories using diverse techniques, in order to increase sequencing depth and limit assay-specific biases. For each donor, CD4 naive and CD4 memory were each given three plates, CD8 naive was given two plates, and CD8 memory was given one plate. What the study reported, not specific to this receptor: Naive subsets generally had larger estimated clonotype richness than memory subsets. Incomplete sequencing was indicated by rarefaction of sorted-subset datasets, despite the large sequencing depth. Clonotypes shared by all four sorted-subset donors showed higher generation probabilities than non-shared clonotypes. Pairwise subsampling led to the expectation that sequencing depth would affect the degree of clonotype sharing among donors. Sampling was restricted to blood, and TCR repertoires in tissue are likely to differ from TCR repertoires in blood. Approximately 5% of naive CD4, roughly 3.6% of naive CD8, 2.3% of memory CD4, and approximately 0.39% of memory CD8 clonotypes were shared across several donors. The genetic and exposure-history diversity represented was limited by the small number of donors.

A word on this clone: Its antigen is not yet known. It has no much larger one-base neighbor in the sample; base qualities were not kept.

The donors were healthy, HIV-negative adults with no recently reported acute infections or vaccinations. Every donor was a Caucasian adult living in Nashville, Tennessee, USA. CD4+ T cells were enriched by magnetic negative selection; naive cells were then positively selected on CD45RA, and the negative fraction formed the memory subset. Blood was collected by leukapheresis, and PBMCs were isolated by Ficoll-Histopaque density gradient centrifugation and then cryopreserved in liquid nitrogen vapor phase. Analytical flow cytometry was used to check the purity and quantity of every magnetically sorted T cell population. Genomic DNA was isolated from every sorted fraction and measured by UV absorbance on a Nanodrop 2000c. Deletion took 0 bases off V and 8 bases off J, with a span of 16 bases between the germline ends. Reading the germline V gene gives CDR1 SGHTA and CDR2 FQGNSA. Including the terminal cysteine and phenylalanine, the CDR3 comprises 16 residues. The sequence is cut down to CDR3 DNA, 48 bases in frame from base 1.

Using the deep immunoSEQ assay, TCR CDR3 regions were amplified from genomic DNA by multiplex PCR. For each cell subset, the extracted genomic DNA was distributed evenly across all wells of several immunoSEQ 96-well plates, and each plate served as one replicate. Each replicate PCR for sorted subsets received about 0.2 ug genomic DNA, equal to about 30,000 T cell genomes. Purified libraries were measured with a Qubit 3.0 fluorometer, size-checked on a Bioanalyzer 2100, and measured again with the KAPA Library Quantification kit. Each immunoSEQ 96-well plate was sequenced on its own single-read 150-cycle Illumina NextSeq 550 flow cell. Concerning the study's data processing: Because only junctional sequences without quality scores were contained in the immunoSEQ output, filtering matching that applied to full-length reads could not be performed. Sequences were annotated with PyIR, a Python wrapper for IgBLAST v1.9, using IMGT germline references to assign V/J genes and CDR3. Any read was removed if the V/J assignment was weak (E-value above 1e-6), the CDR3 was missing, or the read contained stop codons, out-of-frame junctions, or ambiguous translated residues. V3J clonotypes were defined as sequences sharing an identical inferred V gene, J gene, and CDR3 amino acid sequence. To compute the percentage overlap between repertoires, the number of shared unique clonotypes was divided by the size of the smaller repertoire. RTK rarefaction, the Chao1 estimator, and Recon v2.1 estimates of unobserved clonotypes were used to assess repertoire richness. OLGA was used to compute generation probabilities for all TCRbeta clonotypes that the gDNA method yielded from a handful of donors. TCRdb obtained this table from immuneACCESS and retained in-frame rearrangements with V and J assigned. These tables miss some clones; where compared with another copy, unresolved V genes account for less than half of the shortfall, and the remainder is unexplained. V, J and clone size reflect that table, while D and trimming were determined from the DNA. Counted in this sample were under 1,900,000 clones; roughly 98.5% of them appeared once. The top ten clonotypes cover about 0.4% of the sample.

Sequencing was done on a sample of naive CD4+ T cells sorted from blood. The sample's cell subset or site label is to be understood as: CD45RA+ positively selected. The receptor was isolated from a man aged 25 to 40 in good health. The chain is encoded by TRBV7-2 joined to TRBJ1-4, with TRBD1 tentatively as D gene (5 bases match). The nucleotide sequence reads as follows: TGTGCCAGCAGCTTAGCCCCACAGGAATTTGGGGAAAAACTGTTTTTT. This yields the protein CASSLAPQEFGEKLFF. Where the CDR3 stops, the reference TRBV7-2 and TRBJ1-4 genes take over; the full variable domain is GAGVSQSPSNKVTEKGKDVELRCDPISGHTALYWYRQSLGQGLEFLIYFQGNSAPDKSGLPSDRFSAERTGGSVSTLTIQRTQQEDSAVYLCASSLAPQEFGEKLFFGSGTQLSVL.